Detailed here is one TCR beta chain. Its antigen remains undetermined. No base qualities exist here, and no much larger clone lies one base off it. This entry belongs to a study of cytomegalovirus exposure and HLA in healthy donors (dated by TCRdb to the late 2010s). About the study as a whole: An earlier analysis of 587 of the donors reported about 280 Gb of sequence data and around 120 million unique TCR beta sequences obtained from around 170 million T cells. HLA typing covered class I and class II loci at four-digit resolution. Donor age, sex, ethnicity and CMV serostatus were collected together with the repertoire data. An early release that covered about 640 HLA-typed donors contained around 300 gigabases of sequencing data and 65 million to 100 million unique TCR sequences. The genetic ancestry cluster associated with self-reported Caucasian donors included around four fifths of the approximately 430 genotyped donors. The T cell repertoires of 550 to 850 subjects were profiled by immunosequencing and related to cytomegalovirus serostatus. In a later genetic analysis, genome-wide SNP genotypes for about 55% of the roughly 670 donors were used, and that subset was treated as a discovery cohort. Because of strong linkage in the cohort, roughly five DR-DQ haplotypes were treated as single units for association and clustering. An earlier analysis of roughly 580 of the donors used high-throughput TCR beta sequencing to judge whether each TCR beta V gene segment behaved as functional or pseudogenic. The number of donors typed differed by locus, with roughly 620-630 for A, B, C, DRB1 and DQB1, around 500 for DQA1, about 610 for DPA1, and approximately 470 for DPB1. Among 398 genotyped donors of the cohort, an average of 235,054 unique TCR beta nucleotide sequences were sequenced per donor, 15% to 20% of them non-productive. To predict cytomegalovirus infection status, the study brought together high-throughput TCR immunosequencing, statistical association of individual TCRs with disease status, and machine learning. Along with the roughly 700-subject first cohort, a separate validation cohort of more than 90 different subjects was used. Every repertoire in the discovery cohort had been generated on one and the same sequencing platform. The study was designed to test whether signatures of past pathogen exposure could be identified by cataloging public T cell receptors. To study patterns of TCR occurrence, a later analysis re-analyzed previously published TCR beta repertoires from 666 donors and added high-resolution HLA genotyping. Rather than using new phenotypic data, the later analysis identified candidate immune exposures from TCR beta sequences and from how often those sequences occurred across donors. What the research found in general, with its limitations: According to a later analysis, most CMV-associated TCR beta chains appeared to be HLA-restricted, and the HLA associations seemed to be driven largely by CMV exposure. CMV serostatus was the only immune exposure information available for the cohort. The presence/absence analyses assumed that sequencing depth was roughly uniform across donors, and that assumption may not be true. Some IMGT-functional V segments, including TRBV6-2 and TRBV6-3, could not be distinguished by the 87-base-pair reads and were therefore excluded. Because HLA typing was missing for some donors at each locus, association tests included only the typed subset. Broadly in line with IMGT annotations, most TCR beta V segments showed up in productive rearrangements about 90% or about 30% of the time in an earlier analysis of 450 to 750 of the donors. The classifier was reported to diagnose cytomegalovirus status with high specificity and sensitivity in both the original and validation cohorts. The sequencing pipeline was judged likely to have produced a cluster of highly shared sequence variants as a technical artifact. A further reported finding was that TCR beta sequences accurately predicted the HLA-A and HLA-B alleles for most subjects in the first cohort. The authors suggested that the approach could potentially be generalized to other disease states and immunological phenotypes. According to a later analysis, parvovirus B19, influenza, CMV and Epstein-Barr virus appeared linked to several top co-occurrence clusters. In a later analysis, HLA-associated TCR beta chains showed more clonal expansion and lower generation probabilities than non-associated chains that were equally common. While some public TCRs were present in many individuals, most TCR sequences turned up only very rarely across donors. When HLA alleles, especially DR and DQ, strongly co-occurred, attributing TCR associations to individual alleles was difficult. According to a later genetic analysis, donors in an Asian-associated ancestry cluster had fewer N-insertions in productive TCRs than the approximately 670-donor mean. V-gene and J-gene trimming of TCR beta chains was associated with a missense DCLRE1C variant in a later genetic analysis, and the association was replicated in an independent cohort. In a later analysis, the rate of TCR association differed among HLA loci, with DRB1 alleles having the most associated TCRs and HLA-C alleles having the fewest. Because counts were too low, about 18 rarely observed V segments, including chromosome 9 orphons, were excluded from the earlier analysis of a few hundred of the donors. The study gave a list of about 160 TCR beta chains associated with cytomegalovirus. Correlated functional status among segregating V segments might reflect linkage disequilibrium, but an unknown experimental factor could not be ruled out. Specific HLA alleles were associated with about 17,000 TCR beta sequences at a false discovery rate of 0.05 in a later analysis. Only TCR beta chains were sequenced in this cohort, and the absence of alpha or paired-chain data limited detectable features. A few of the identified cytomegalovirus-associated TCR beta chains were confirmed in vitro to be specific for cytomegalovirus antigens.

The cohort was made up of 500 to 850 healthy bone marrow donors. At the time of sampling, every cohort member was nominally healthy, though immune exposures that went unrecorded were likely present. CMV serostatus was positive for about 300 and negative for about half of the 666 cohort members, and was not recorded for this donor. Each donor provided a peripheral blood sample, and peripheral blood mononuclear cells were used for TCR beta sequencing. Genomic DNA was extracted from the blood cell samples with the Qiagen DNeasy Blood Extraction Kit. Based on the germline V gene, the CDR1 and CDR2 sequences are SGDLS and YYNGEE. From the cysteine through the phenylalanine, the CDR3 covers 14 amino acids. Kept here is only the CDR3 DNA, which spans 42 bases and is read in frame from base 1. The library was generated by the immunoSEQ multiplex PCR assay. For the multiplex PCR, a mixture combining 60 forward primers for TCR Vbeta segments and 13 reverse primers for TCR Jbeta segments was used. The CDR3 region of rearranged TCR beta genes was amplified from genomic DNA by a multiplex PCR assay. The amplified TCR beta libraries were sequenced on the Illumina HiSeq System as 87-base-pair reads. Processing in the source paper ran as follows. A later analysis counted tens of millions of unique TCR beta chains across the 550 to 700 repertoires, and roughly 11 million of these chains were shared by at least two donors. To remove PCR and sequencing errors, raw reads were error-corrected and collapsed into unique sequences using a nearest-neighbor algorithm that merged closely related sequences. Alignment of CDR3 sequences to IMGT reference sequences was used to assign V, D and J gene segments. For a sequence to be retained, a match of at least six nucleotides was required to both a V gene segment and a J gene segment. Rearrangements were classified as productive when the CDR3 lacked stop codons and remained in frame with V and J, and all other rearrangements were classified as non-productive. Following IMGT convention, CDR3 was defined as the stretch from the second conserved V-encoded cysteine up to the conserved J-encoded phenylalanine. The earlier analysis of about 610 of the donors excluded any sequence lacking an unambiguous match to a single V gene segment. An earlier analysis of 587 of the donors classified V segments as functional when productive rearrangements were above 56.7% and as segregating when the standard deviation between donors was above 5%. A statistical classification framework was built for diagnosing cytomegalovirus status from the catalog of TCR beta chain sequences. In a later analysis, V and J genes were assigned by comparing TCR nucleotide sequences against IMGT/GENE-DB human TR gene sequences. The TCRdist pipeline was used in a later analysis to assign CDR3 sequences and most-parsimonious VDJ recombination scenarios. In a later analysis, each TCR beta chain was defined by its CDR3 amino acid sequence together with its V-gene family, and reads without a unique V-gene family were excluded. A later analysis removed roughly 590 highly shared, low-generation-probability nucleotide sequences to deal with suspected cross-contamination and a sequencing artifact. In a later analysis, a clonal expansion index was calculated for each public chain from normalized within-repertoire ranks of inferred template counts. Generation probabilities in a later analysis came from a VDJ recombination model fitted to out-of-frame rearrangements, and those results were checked against IGoR. In a later analysis, hypergeometric tests were used to score TCR-TCR, TCR-HLA and TCR-CMV co-occurrence, with a repertoire-size bias correction applied to TCR pairs. A later analysis estimated false discovery rates by permuting HLA or CMV assignments 20 times. A later analysis grouped co-occurring TCRs with DBSCAN, adding TCRdist sequence similarity when clustering within HLA-allele-positive subsets. Repertoires with fewer than 30,000 or more than 120,000 public chains were left out of co-occurrence clustering, as were five repertoires with anomalous nucleotide sharing. This immuneACCESS table, as held by TCRdb, lists in-frame sequences with V and J called but not all clones. Of the missing ones, under half trace to an unresolved V gene in checked studies; the others have no known cause. The V and J calls and clone size were taken over from that table, and D and trimming were inferred from the DNA. This sample holds around 150,000 clones; around 80% were observed only once. About 4.4% of the sample belongs to the ten largest clones.

This chain joins TRBV9 to TRBJ2-5, and TRBD1 aligns with 9 junction nucleotides. With the DNA end fitting TRBJ2-7 better, the J assignment may be wrong. This clonotype was sampled from a man younger than 40 in good health. The sequenced material came from PBMCs. The DNA sequence follows: TGTGCCAGCAGCCCAACAGGGGGCCGAGCCGAGCAGTACTTC. Its coded protein is CASSPTGGRAEQYF.